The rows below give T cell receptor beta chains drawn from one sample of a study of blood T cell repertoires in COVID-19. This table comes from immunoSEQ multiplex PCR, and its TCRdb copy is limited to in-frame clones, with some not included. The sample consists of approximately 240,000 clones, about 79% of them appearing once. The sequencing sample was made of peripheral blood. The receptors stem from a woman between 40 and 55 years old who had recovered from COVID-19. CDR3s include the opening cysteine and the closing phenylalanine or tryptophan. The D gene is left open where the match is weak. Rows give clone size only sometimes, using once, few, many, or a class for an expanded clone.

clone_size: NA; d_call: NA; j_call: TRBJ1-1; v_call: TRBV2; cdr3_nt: TGTGCCAGCAGTGAAGACATTCGGAACACTGAAGCTTTCTTT; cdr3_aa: CASSEDIRNTEAFF
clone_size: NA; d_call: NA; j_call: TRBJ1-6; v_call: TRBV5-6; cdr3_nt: TGTGCCAGCGGGACAAGGACTAGTAATTCACCCCTCCACTTT; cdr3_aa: CASGTRTSNSPLHF
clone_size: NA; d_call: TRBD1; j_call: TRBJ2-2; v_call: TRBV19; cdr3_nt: TGTGCCAGTAGTGGACAGGGGGCCGGGGAGCTGTTTTTT; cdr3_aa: CASSGQGAGELFF
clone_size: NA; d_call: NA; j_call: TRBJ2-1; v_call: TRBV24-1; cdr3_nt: TGTGTCCCCAGTAACAGGAGGGATGAGCAGTTCTTC; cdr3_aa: CVPSNRRDEQFF
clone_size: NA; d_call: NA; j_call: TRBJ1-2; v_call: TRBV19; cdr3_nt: TGTGCCAGCAACGATGGGGGCGCGGACTATGGCTACACCTTC; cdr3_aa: CASNDGGADYGYTF
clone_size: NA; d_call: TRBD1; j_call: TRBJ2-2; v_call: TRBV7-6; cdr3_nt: TGTGCCAGCACCCTTCAACAGGGGCACAACACCGGGGAGCTGTTTTTT; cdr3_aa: CASTLQQGHNTGELFF
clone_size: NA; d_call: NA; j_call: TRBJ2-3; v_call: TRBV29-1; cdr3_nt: TGCAGCGTTGAAGGTGGCCAAGATTGGTATTCCACAGATACGCAGTATTTT; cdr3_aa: CSVEGGQDWYSTDTQYF
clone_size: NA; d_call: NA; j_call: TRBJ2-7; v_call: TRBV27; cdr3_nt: TGTGCCAGCAGTTCAAGAGCAGGGGCCGAATCCCCCTACGAGCAGTACTTC; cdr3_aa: CASSSRAGAESPYEQYF
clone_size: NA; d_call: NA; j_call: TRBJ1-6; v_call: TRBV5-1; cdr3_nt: TGCGCCAGCAGCTTTAATCCAGGGGCCCCCAATTCACCCCTCCACTTT; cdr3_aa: CASSFNPGAPNSPLHF
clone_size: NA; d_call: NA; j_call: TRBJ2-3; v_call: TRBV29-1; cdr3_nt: TGCAGCGTTCCCCAGGGAAGCACAGATACGCAGTATTTT; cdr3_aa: CSVPQGSTDTQYF
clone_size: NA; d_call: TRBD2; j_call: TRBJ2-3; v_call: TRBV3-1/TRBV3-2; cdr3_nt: TGTGCCAGCAGCCAAGATAGTAGCGGGGGGGCCGTTGGTACGCAGTATTTT; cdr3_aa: CASSQDSSGGAVGTQYF
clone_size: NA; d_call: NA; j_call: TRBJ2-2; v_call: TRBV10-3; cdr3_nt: TGTGCCATCTCGGCGGACAGAAGGACCGGGGAGCTGTTTTTT; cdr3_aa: CAISADRRTGELFF
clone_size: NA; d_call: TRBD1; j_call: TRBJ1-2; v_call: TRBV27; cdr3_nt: TGTGCCAGCAGTTTATTCGGGGGGACAGGGCGGAACTATGGCTACACCTTC; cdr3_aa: CASSLFGGTGRNYGYTF
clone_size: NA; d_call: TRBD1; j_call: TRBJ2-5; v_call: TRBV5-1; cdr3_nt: TGCGCCAGCAGCTTGGGTACAGGGGTAGAGACCCAGTACTTC; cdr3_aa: CASSLGTGVETQYF
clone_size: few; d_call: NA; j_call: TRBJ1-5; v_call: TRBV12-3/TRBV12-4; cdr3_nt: TGTGCCAGCAGTTTAGGGCCCCAGCCCCAGCATTTT; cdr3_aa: CASSLGPQPQHF
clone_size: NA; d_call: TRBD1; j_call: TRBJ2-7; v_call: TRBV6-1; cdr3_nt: TGTGCCAGCAGTGAAGCTTTCGGGACAGGGGACGTCTACGAGCAGTACTTC; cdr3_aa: CASSEAFGTGDVYEQYF
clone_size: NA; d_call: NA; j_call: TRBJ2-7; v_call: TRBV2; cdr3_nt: TGTGCCAGCAGTGAAGGCGGTTGGACAGCCGCCGGCGGGTACGAGCAGTACTTC; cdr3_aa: CASSEGGWTAAGGYEQYF
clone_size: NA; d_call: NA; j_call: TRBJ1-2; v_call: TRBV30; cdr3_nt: TGTGCCTGGAGTGCCTCAGGGGATGGCGGCTACACCTTC; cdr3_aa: CAWSASGDGGYTF
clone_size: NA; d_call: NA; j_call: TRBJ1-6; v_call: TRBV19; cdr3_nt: TGTGCCAGTAGTCCCAGCCCCCAGGCGACTAATTCACCCCTCCACTTT; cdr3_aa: CASSPSPQATNSPLHF
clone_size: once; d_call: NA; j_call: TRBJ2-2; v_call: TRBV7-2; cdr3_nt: TGTGCCAGCAGCTTTTTCTCAGGATTGCCCATGGCCGGGGAGCTGTTTTTT; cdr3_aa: CASSFFSGLPMAGELFF
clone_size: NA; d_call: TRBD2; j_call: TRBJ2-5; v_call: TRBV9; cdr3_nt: TGTGCCAGCAGCGTTTTAGGACTAGCGGGGGTGGAGACCCAGTACTTC; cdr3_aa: CASSVLGLAGVETQYF
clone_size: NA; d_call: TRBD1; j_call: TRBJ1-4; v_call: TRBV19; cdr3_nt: TGTGCCAGTAGCAAACTAAGACAGGGGACTTATATGGAAAAACTGTTTTTT; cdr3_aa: CASSKLRQGTYMEKLFF
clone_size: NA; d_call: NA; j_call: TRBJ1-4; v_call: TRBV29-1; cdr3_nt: TGCAGCGTTGGGGACATCCATGAAAAACTGTTTTTT; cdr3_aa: CSVGDIHEKLFF
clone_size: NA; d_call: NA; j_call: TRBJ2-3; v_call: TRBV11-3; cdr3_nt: TGTGCCAGCAGCCATGGGTCAGACAGAACAGATACGCAGTATTTT; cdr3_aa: CASSHGSDRTDTQYF
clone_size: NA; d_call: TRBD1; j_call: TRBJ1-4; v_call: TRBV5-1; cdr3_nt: TGCGCCAGCAGCTCCGTGACAGGGCTTCGAGATGAAAAACTGTTTTTT; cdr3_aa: CASSSVTGLRDEKLFF
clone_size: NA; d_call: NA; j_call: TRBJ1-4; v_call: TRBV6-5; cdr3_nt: TGTGCCAGCAGTTACTCGATCGGGGCAACTAATGAAAAACTGTTTTTT; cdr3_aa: CASSYSIGATNEKLFF
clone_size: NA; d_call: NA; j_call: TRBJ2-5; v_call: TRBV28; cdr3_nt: TGTGCCAGCAGCCACGGGGAAGGTCGGACCCAGTACTTC; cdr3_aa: CASSHGEGRTQYF
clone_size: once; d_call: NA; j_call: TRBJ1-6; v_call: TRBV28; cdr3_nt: TGTGCCAGCAGTAGCGGGGGGGGAAGTTCACCCCTCCACTTT; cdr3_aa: CASSSGGGSSPLHF
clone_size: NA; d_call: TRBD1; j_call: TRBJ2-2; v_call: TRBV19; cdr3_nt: TGTGCCAGTAGTCTCAAGACAGGGGCAGGCACCGGGGAGCTGTTTTTT; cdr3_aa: CASSLKTGAGTGELFF
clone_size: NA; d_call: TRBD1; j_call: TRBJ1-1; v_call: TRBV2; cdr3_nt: TGTGCCAGCAGAGAAATCCGCCAGGGGGAGGCTGAAGCTTTCTTT; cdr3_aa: CASREIRQGEAEAFF
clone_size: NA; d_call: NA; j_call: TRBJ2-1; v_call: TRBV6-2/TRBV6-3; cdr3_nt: TGTGCCAGCAGTCAGGGAAGGGGTCCCAGAAAGAATGAGCAGTTCTTC; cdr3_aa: CASSQGRGPRKNEQFF
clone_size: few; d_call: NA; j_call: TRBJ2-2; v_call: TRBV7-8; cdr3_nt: TGTGCCAGCAGCTTAAACGCGGGGAACTCTGTCGGGGAGCTGTTTTTT; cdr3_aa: CASSLNAGNSVGELFF